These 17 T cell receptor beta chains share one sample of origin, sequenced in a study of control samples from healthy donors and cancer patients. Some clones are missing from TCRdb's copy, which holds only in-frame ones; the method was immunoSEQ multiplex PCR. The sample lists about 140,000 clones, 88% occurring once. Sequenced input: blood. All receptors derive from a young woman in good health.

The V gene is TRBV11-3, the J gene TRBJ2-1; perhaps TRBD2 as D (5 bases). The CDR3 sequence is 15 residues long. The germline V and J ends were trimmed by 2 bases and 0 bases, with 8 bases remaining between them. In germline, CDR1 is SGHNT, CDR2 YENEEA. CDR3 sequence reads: CASSLTGSSYNEQFF. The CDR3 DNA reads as TGTGCCAGCAGCTTAACGGGAAGCTCCTACAATGAGCAGTTCTTC.

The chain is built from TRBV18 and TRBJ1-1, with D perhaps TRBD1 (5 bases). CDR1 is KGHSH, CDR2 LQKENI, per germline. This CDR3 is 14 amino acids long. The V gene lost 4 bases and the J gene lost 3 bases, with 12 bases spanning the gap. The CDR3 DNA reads TGTGCCAGCTCACTGACAGAGTTGGACACTGAAGCTTTCTTT. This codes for CASSLTELDTEAFF.

CDR3 bases: TGCAGCGTTGAAACGGCTTTCTTT. Amino acids: CSVETAFF. This chain uses TRBV29-1 with TRBJ1-1; D is unresolved. The CDR3 extends over 8 amino acids. Germline V lookup: CDR1 SQVTM, CDR2 ANQGSEA. V was cut by 2 bases and J by 11 bases, with 3 bases left in between.

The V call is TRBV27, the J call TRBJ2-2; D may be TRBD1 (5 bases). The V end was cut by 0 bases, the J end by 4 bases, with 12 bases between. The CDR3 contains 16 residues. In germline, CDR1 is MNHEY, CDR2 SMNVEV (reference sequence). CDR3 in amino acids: CASSLSAGQGTGELFF. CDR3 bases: TGTGCCAGCAGTTTATCCGCAGGGCAAGGCACCGGGGAGCTGTTTTTT.

CDR3 sequence: CASSPRRAYSNQPQHF. The CDR3 DNA sequence: TGTGCCAGCAGTCCGAGGAGGGCCTATAGCAATCAGCCCCAGCATTTT. This sequence joins TRBV6-6 and TRBJ1-5; D gene unclear. Germline V gene lookup returns CDR1 MNHNY and CDR2 SVGAGI (reference sequence). V lost 5 bases and J 0 bases, leaving 14 bases between the germline ends. The CDR3 spans 16 residues.

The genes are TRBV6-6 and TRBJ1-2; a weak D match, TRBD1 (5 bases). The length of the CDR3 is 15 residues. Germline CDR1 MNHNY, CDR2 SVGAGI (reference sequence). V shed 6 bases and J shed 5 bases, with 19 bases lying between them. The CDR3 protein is CASSSVPGVNYGYTF. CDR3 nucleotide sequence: TGTGCCAGCAGCAGCGTTCCGGGGGTAAATTATGGCTACACCTTC.

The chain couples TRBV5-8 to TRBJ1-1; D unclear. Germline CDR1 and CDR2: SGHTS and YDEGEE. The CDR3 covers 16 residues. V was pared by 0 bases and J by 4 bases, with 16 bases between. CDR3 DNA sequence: TGTGCCAGCAGCTTGGGGCCCCACGGATGGAGCACTGAAGCTTTCTTT. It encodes CASSLGPHGWSTEAFF.

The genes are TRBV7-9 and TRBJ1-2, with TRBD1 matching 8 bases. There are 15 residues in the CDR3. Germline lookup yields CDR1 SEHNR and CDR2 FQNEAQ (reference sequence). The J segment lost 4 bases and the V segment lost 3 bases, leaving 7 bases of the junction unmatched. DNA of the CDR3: TGTGCCAGCAGCTTGGGACAGGACAGGACCTATGGCTACACCTTC. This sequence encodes CASSLGQDRTYGYTF.

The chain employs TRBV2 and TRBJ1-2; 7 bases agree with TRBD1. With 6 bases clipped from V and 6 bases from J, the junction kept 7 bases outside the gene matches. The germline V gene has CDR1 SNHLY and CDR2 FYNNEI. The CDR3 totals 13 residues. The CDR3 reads CASRTGQRDGYTF. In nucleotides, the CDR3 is TGTGCCAGCAGGACGGGACAGCGAGATGGCTACACCTTC.

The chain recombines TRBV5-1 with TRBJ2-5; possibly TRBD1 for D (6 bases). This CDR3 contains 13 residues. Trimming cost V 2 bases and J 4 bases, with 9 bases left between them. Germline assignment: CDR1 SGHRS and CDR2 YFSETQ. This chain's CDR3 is CASSFDRRETQYF. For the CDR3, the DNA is TGCGCCAGCAGCTTTGACAGGCGAGAGACCCAGTACTTC.

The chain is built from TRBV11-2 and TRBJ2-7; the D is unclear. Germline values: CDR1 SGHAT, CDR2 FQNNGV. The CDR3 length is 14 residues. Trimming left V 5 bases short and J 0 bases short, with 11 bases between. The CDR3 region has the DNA TGTGCCAGCAGCGCTACAGCCTACTCCTACGAGCAGTACTTC. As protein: CASSATAYSYEQYF.

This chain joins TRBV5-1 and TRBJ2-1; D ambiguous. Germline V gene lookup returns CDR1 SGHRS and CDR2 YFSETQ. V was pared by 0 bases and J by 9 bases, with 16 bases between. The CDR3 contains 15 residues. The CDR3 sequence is CASSLGLTQRSEQFF. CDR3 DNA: TGCGCCAGCAGCTTGGGGCTCACCCAACGGTCTGAGCAGTTCTTC.

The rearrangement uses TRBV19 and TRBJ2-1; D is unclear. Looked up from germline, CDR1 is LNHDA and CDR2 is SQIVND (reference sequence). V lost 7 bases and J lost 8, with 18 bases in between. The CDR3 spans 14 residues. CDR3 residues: CASKTSPPSDEQFF. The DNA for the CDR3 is TGTGCCAGTAAGACTTCTCCCCCATCGGATGAGCAGTTCTTC.

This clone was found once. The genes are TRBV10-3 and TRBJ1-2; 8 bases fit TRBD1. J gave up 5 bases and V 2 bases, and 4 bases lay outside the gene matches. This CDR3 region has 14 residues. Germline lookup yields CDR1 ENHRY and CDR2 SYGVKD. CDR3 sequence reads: CAISEEDRGYGYTF. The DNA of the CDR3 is TGTGCCATCAGTGAGGAAGACAGGGGTTATGGCTACACCTTC.

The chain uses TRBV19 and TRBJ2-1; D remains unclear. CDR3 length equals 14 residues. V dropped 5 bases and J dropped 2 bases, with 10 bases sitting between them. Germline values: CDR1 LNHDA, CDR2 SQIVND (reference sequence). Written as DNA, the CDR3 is TGTGCCAGTAGTTCTCCCGACCCCTACAATGAGCAGTTCTTC. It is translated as CASSSPDPYNEQFF.

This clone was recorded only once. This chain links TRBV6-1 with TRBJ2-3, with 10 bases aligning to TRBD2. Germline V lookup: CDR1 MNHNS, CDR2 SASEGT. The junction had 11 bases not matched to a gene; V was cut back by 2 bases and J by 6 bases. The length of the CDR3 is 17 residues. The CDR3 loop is CASSEIVLAGATDTQYF. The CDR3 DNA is TGTGCCAGCAGTGAAATCGTCCTAGCGGGAGCTACTGATACGCAGTATTTT.

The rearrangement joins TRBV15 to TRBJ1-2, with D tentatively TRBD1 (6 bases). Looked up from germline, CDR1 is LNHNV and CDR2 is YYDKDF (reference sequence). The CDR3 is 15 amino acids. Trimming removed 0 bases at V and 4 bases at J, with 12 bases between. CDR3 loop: CATSRDPTGAYGYTF. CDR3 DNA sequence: TGTGCCACCAGCAGAGATCCGACAGGAGCCTATGGCTACACCTTC.